What follows are 14 T cell receptor beta chains derived from one specimen sequenced in a study of T cells in Graves' hyperthyroidism and ophthalmopathy. The CDR3 regions of TCR beta were amplified from RNA transcripts. The primer set for the first-round RT-PCR of the TCR CDR3 was HTBI. TCRdb reprocessed the multiplex PCR reads with MiXCR, giving one entry per CDR3 protein. In the table there are 650,000 to 800,000 distinct CDR3 sequences, about 45% of which are singletons. The specimen was peripheral blood or thyroid tissue (not recorded which). The receptors stem from an adult man with Graves' disease, either hyperthyroidism or ophthalmopathy (not recorded which).

The chain is built from TRBV7-8 and TRBJ1-5; 7 nucleotides match TRBD1. J was trimmed by 2 bases and V by 11 bases; bases with no gene match: 3. The CDR3 sequence is 12 residues long. The germline V gene encodes CDR1 SGHVS and CDR2 FQNEAQ. CDR3 nucleotide sequence: TGTGCCCCAACAGGGGGCAATCAGCCCCAGCATTTT. Its translation is CAPTGGNQPQHF.

The chain uses TRBV24-1 and TRBJ1-4; D is uncertain. The CDR3 spans 13 residues. Between the trimmed V and J ends, which lost 5 bases and 7 bases, there was a span of 10 bases. Germline V lookup: CDR1 KGHDR, CDR2 SFDVKD. The DNA for the CDR3 is TGTGCCACCAGTGGGACGAACACTGAAAAACTGTTTTTT. It codes for CATSGTNTEKLFF.

This chain connects TRBV5-6 to TRBJ1-1, with D possibly matching TRBD1 (6 bases). Trimming removed 1 base from V and 3 bases from J, with 13 bases in between. CDR1 and CDR2 from the germline V gene are SGHDT and YYEEEE. The CDR3 has 15 amino acids. The CDR3 is CASSLSNRVYTEAFF. For the CDR3, the DNA is TGTGCCAGCAGCTTGTCAAACAGGGTATACACTGAAGCTTTCTTT.

This clonotype was counted a single time. The J gene is TRBJ1-4, the V gene TRBV29-1; tentatively, D is TRBD1 (5 bases). Trimming cost V 6 bases and J 8 bases, with 19 bases left between them. Per the germline V gene, CDR1 is SQVTM and CDR2 is ANQGSEA. This CDR3 spans 14 amino acids. The CDR3 nucleotides are TGCAGCGTAGGTGGAGGAGGACACAGCGAAAAACTGTTTTTT. Protein product: CSVGGGGHSEKLFF. Looking up the rest from reference TRBV29-1 and TRBJ1-4 gives the full variable domain: SAVISQKPSRDICQRGTSLTIQCQVDSQVTMMFWYRQQPGQSLTLIATANQGSEATYESGFVIDKFPISRPNLTFSTLTVSNMSPEDSSIYLCSVGGGGHSEKLFFGSGTQLSVL.

As for this clonotype: A much larger clone sits a single nucleotide away, making a read error possible. The chain recombines TRBV10-3 with TRBJ2-7; D is unresolved. Trimming shortened V by 6 bases and J by 3 bases, and 12 bases separated the two germline ends. Germline loops: CDR1 ENHRY, CDR2 SYGVKD. The CDR3 sequence is 13 residues long. The CDR3 DNA reads as TGTGCCATCAGGGTCGGACGGTTCTACGAGCAGTACTTC. Its translation: CAIRVGRFYEQYF.

This clonotype was observed at least ten times. V and J are TRBV12-3 or TRBV12-4 and TRBJ2-7; D ambiguous. Trimming pared 6 bases from V and 7 bases from J, leaving 13 bases between. This CDR3 comprises 12 residues. CDR3 nucleotide sequence: TGTGCCAGCAGCACCGATCCGAGGGAGCAGTACTTC. Translation gives CASSTDPREQYF.

This sequence joins TRBV10-3 and TRBJ1-2; D is possibly TRBD1 (6 bases). Looked up from germline, CDR1 is ENHRY and CDR2 is SYGVKD. V was trimmed by 7 bases and J by 1 base, leaving 16 bases between them. The CDR3 contains 15 residues. The CDR3 region has the DNA TGTGCCATCAACAGCGTTGAGGGGGTTAACTATGGCTACACCTTC. It specifies CAINSVEGVNYGYTF.

The chain couples TRBV7-2 to TRBJ1-2; D unresolved. CDR1 and CDR2 from the germline V gene are SGHTA and FQGNSA. The CDR3 totals 12 residues. V was clipped by 3 bases and J by 8 bases, with 10 bases between them. The CDR3 nucleotides read TGTGCCAGCAGCTTGTACCAGAGGGGCTACACCTTC. Protein product: CASSLYQRGYTF. Full variable domain (rest looked up from reference TRBV7-2 and TRBJ1-2): GAGVSQSPSNKVTEKGKDVELRCDPISGHTALYWYRQSLGQGLEFLIYFQGNSAPDKSGLPSDRFSAERTGGSVSTLTIQRTQQEDSAVYLCASSLYQRGYTFGSGTRLTVV.

J is TRBJ2-5 and V is TRBV7-9; 11 positions match TRBD1. V was pared by 5 bases and J by 4 bases, with 9 bases of the junction left unmatched. This CDR3 has 16 residues. Germline V CDR1 and CDR2: SEHNR, FQNEAQ (reference sequence). CDR3 loop: CASSQDVGTGGETQYF. The CDR3 DNA reads as TGTGCCAGCAGCCAAGATGTGGGGACAGGGGGAGAGACCCAGTACTTC. Together with reference TRBV7-9 and TRBJ2-5, the CDR3 gives the full variable domain: DTGVSQNPRHKITKRGQNVTFRCDPISEHNRLYWYRQTLGQGPEFLTYFQNEAQLEKSRLLSDRFSAERPKGSFSTLEIQRTEQGDSAMYLCASSQDVGTGGETQYFGPGTRLLVL.

This clonotype was counted ten times or more. The V and J genes are TRBV29-1 and TRBJ1-5; D unresolved. V shed 7 bases and J shed 2 bases, with 15 bases lying between them. This CDR3 is built from 14 residues. Looked up from germline, CDR1 is SQVTM and CDR2 is ANQGSEA. The CDR3 is CSGEEDWGNQPQHF. The CDR3 DNA follows: TGCAGCGGTGAGGAGGATTGGGGCAATCAGCCCCAGCATTTT.

This clonotype was seen many times. The chain has TRBV19 and TRBJ1-1, with a weak D call TRBD1 (6 bases). Trimming removed 4 bases at V and 1 base at J, with 16 bases between. Per the germline V gene, CDR1 is LNHDA and CDR2 is SQIVND (reference sequence). The length of the CDR3 is 16 residues. For the CDR3, the DNA is TGTGCCAGTAGTAACGACAGGTCGGGAGCGAACACTGAAGCTTTCTTT. Its translation is CASSNDRSGANTEAFF.

This clonotype appeared many times. The CDR3 is CASSSSPDRRYEQYF. As DNA, the CDR3 is TGTGCCAGCAGCTCATCCCCGGACAGGAGATACGAGCAGTACTTC. This chain uses TRBV7-9 with TRBJ2-7, with 7 bases matching TRBD1. The CDR3 has 15 residues. The germline CDR1 and CDR2 sequences are SEHNR and FQNEAQ (reference sequence). The J segment lost 4 bases and the V segment lost 4 bases, leaving 10 bases of the junction unmatched.

The rearrangement links TRBV29-1 to TRBJ1-2; 8 nucleotides agree with TRBD1. The CDR3 extends over 11 amino acids. The J segment lost 4 bases and the V segment lost 7 bases, leaving 2 bases of the junction unmatched. Germline CDR1 SQVTM, CDR2 ANQGSEA. In DNA form, the CDR3 reads TGCAGCGGGACAGGGCCCTATGGCTACACCTTC. This gives the protein CSGTGPYGYTF. Together with reference TRBV29-1 and TRBJ1-2, the CDR3 gives the full variable domain: SAVISQKPSRDICQRGTSLTIQCQVDSQVTMMFWYRQQPGQSLTLIATANQGSEATYESGFVIDKFPISRPNLTFSTLTVSNMSPEDSSIYLCSGTGPYGYTFGSGTRLTVV.

This clonotype appeared a few times. The V gene is TRBV20-1, the J gene TRBJ2-7, with 11 bases matching TRBD2. The germline V gene encodes CDR1 DFQATT and CDR2 SNEGSKA (reference sequence). CDR3 length: 14 residues. The trim removed 2 bases at V and 4 bases at J, leaving 4 bases unmatched. The CDR3 DNA reads as TGCAGTGCTAGAACGCCTAGCGGGGGGTACGAGCAGTACTTC. It yields the protein CSARTPSGGYEQYF.